A selection of T cell receptor beta chains follows, all from one sample in a study of blood T cells in healthy people across ages. MiXCR was run by TCRdb on the 5' RACE reads, yielding one entry per CDR3 protein. The sample has approximately 600,000 distinct CDR3 sequences, under 70% seen once. The sequenced material came from blood. These receptors originate from a man aged 55 to 70 in good health. Both conserved end residues are trimmed from each CDR3.

j_call | v_call | cdr3_aa
NA | TRBV14 | ASSQDVGYSSYNEQY
TRBJ2-4 | TRBV27 | ASSLMQGHIQY
TRBJ2-1 | TRBV4-1 | ASRRGQGGYEQF
TRBJ1-4 | TRBV6-5 | ASSLDSHEAEKLF
TRBJ2-1 | TRBV2 | ASKVAGAEQF
TRBJ2-4 | TRBV6-1 | ASRPSGSLAKNIQY
TRBJ1-2 | TRBV5-1 | ASSLDRQGHGYT
TRBJ2-3 | TRBV20-1 | SARTSRATDTQY
NA | TRBV18 | ASSPPEGWETQY
TRBJ1-2 | TRBV2 | ASSGLAGFYGYT
TRBJ2-5 | TRBV6-8 | ASSYRDIPYQETQY
TRBJ1-4 | TRBV25-1 | ASSQTGFGPEKLF
TRBJ2-5 | TRBV5-1 | ASSQGTGGKETQY
TRBJ2-1 | TRBV4-3 | ASSLAPQVEGEQF
TRBJ2-7 | TRBV20-1 | SAQSKGGPGHEQY
TRBJ1-1 | TRBV6-1 | ASSEAGTGGSDTEAF
TRBJ2-6 | TRBV5-5 | ASSSGAPSGANVLT
TRBJ1-6 | TRBV2 | ASKDRENSPLH
TRBJ1-1 | TRBV3-1 | ASSPGQHTEAF
TRBJ1-6 | TRBV4-1 | ASSQEDRVQNSPLH
TRBJ2-1 | TRBV29-1 | SGVDGASYNEQF
TRBJ1-2 | TRBV14 | ASSQEQGGYT
TRBJ2-7 | TRBV6-4 | ASSVGKPHYEQY
TRBJ2-5 | TRBV6-2/TRBV6-3 | ASSSAGALQETQY
TRBJ2-1 | TRBV6-6 | ASRGTSGFPYNEQF
TRBJ2-5 | TRBV5-1 | ASSWRTGYEETQY
TRBJ2-3 | TRBV10-3 | AISGTSRTPDTQY
TRBJ2-1 | TRBV20-1 | SARAPPGLDHNEQF
TRBJ2-7 | TRBV2 | ASIQDTSSYEQY
TRBJ2-7 | TRBV4-1 | ASSQEDSFDEQY
TRBJ2-5 | TRBV20-1 | SAIEQETQY
TRBJ2-1 | TRBV7-2 | ASSVDRATYNEQF
TRBJ1-5 | TRBV23-1 | ASSQPGQSSNQPQH
TRBJ2-7 | TRBV14 | ASSQDLVRGRDEQY
TRBJ2-7 | TRBV28 | ATNRQSYEQY
TRBJ1-2 | TRBV18 | ASSPAGATRGYT
TRBJ2-1 | TRBV11-2 | ASSSPGVDEQF
NA | TRBV20-1 | SAVGTSGGNEQY
TRBJ2-1 | TRBV9 | ASSVGTSSDEQF
TRBJ1-6 | TRBV12-3/TRBV12-4 | ASRRDRGESPLH
TRBJ2-5 | TRBV4-1 | ASSQGDGRQQETQY
TRBJ1-4 | TRBV4-1 | ASSQYRGQGSNEKLF
NA | TRBV2 | ASKEEGETQY
TRBJ2-1 | TRBV10-2 | ASSEIATGGEQF
TRBJ2-1 | TRBV7-2 | ASSLDGVSGVLQF
TRBJ2-5 | TRBV20-1 | SADRTSGGGETQY
TRBJ2-7 | TRBV7-2 | ASRRRSGDEQY
TRBJ2-7 | TRBV11-2 | ASSLDTPREQY
TRBJ2-7 | TRBV5-1 | ASRDSAYEQY
TRBJ1-1 | TRBV3-1 | ASSQGSAGRNTEAF
TRBJ1-5 | TRBV20-1 | SQSAQGNQPQH
TRBJ2-1 | TRBV7-8 | ASSPGWLTRGGSYNEQF
TRBJ1-2 | TRBV28 | ASSFQDSYGYT